A selection of T cell receptor beta chains follows, all from one sample in a study of cytotoxic CD8 clonotypes in ibrutinib-treated CLL. Here immunoSEQ multiplex PCR was the method, and the copy in TCRdb shows in-frame clones only, minus some. The sample has over 120,000 clones, around three quarters seen once. The sequencing here drew on PBMCs, taken after 12 months of ibrutinib treatment. The receptors originated from a human donor with chronic lymphocytic leukemia. CDR3s include the opening cysteine and the closing phenylalanine or tryptophan. A D gene is named only where the DNA matches it firmly. Clone size is not always given. Where it is, it says once, few, many or a class for expanded clones.

D,size,V,J,DNA,CDR3
NA,NA,TRBV28,TRBJ2-7,TGTGCCAGCAGGGAGACGGACAGCCCTGGTTATGAGCAGTACTTC,CASRETDSPGYEQYF
TRBD1,NA,TRBV4-3,TRBJ2-1,TGCGCCAGCAGCCACGCAGACAGGGGGCTGTATAATGAGCAGTTCTTC,CASSHADRGLYNEQFF
NA,NA,TRBV2,TRBJ2-7,TGTGCCAGCAGTGTTCCCCTCTCCTACGAGCAGTACTTC,CASSVPLSYEQYF
NA,NA,TRBV27,TRBJ2-7,TGTGCCAGCAGTTTATCAGATAGCTCCTACGAGCAGTACTTC,CASSLSDSSYEQYF
NA,NA,TRBV6-5,TRBJ1-2,TGTGCCAGCAGTTACTCGGAGCCATTGGGTGGCTACACCTTC,CASSYSEPLGGYTF
NA,NA,TRBV15,TRBJ1-1,TGTGCCACCAGCAGAGGAATAGCAGGGGACACTGAAGCTTTCTTT,CATSRGIAGDTEAFF
NA,NA,TRBV7-9,TRBJ2-2,TGTGCCATAGCGTATGGGGGTACGAACACCGGGGAGCTGTTTTTT,CAIAYGGTNTGELFF
TRBD1,NA,TRBV19,TRBJ2-7,TGTGCCAGTATTTTTTACCCGGGACAGGGATACGAGCAGTACTTC,CASIFYPGQGYEQYF
TRBD2,NA,TRBV27,TRBJ2-1,TGTGCCAGCAGTATCGTAGGGACTAGCGGGAGTTACGAGCAGTTCTTC,CASSIVGTSGSYEQFF
NA,NA,TRBV2,TRBJ2-2,TGTGCCAGCAGTGTATACAGGGTAGGGGCCGGGGAGCTGTTTTTT,CASSVYRVGAGELFF
TRBD2,NA,TRBV5-4,TRBJ2-7,TGTGCCAGCAGCCTCTTAAGGACTAGCGGCCACGAGCAGTACTTC,CASSLLRTSGHEQYF
NA,NA,TRBV19,TRBJ2-7,TGTGCCAGTAGTACACACCGAAGCGCCACCGCCTACGAGCAGTACTTC,CASSTHRSATAYEQYF
TRBD2,NA,TRBV19,TRBJ2-7,TGTGCCAGTAGTTGGCGGGAGGGCCCCTACGAGCAGTACTTC,CASSWREGPYEQYF
TRBD2,NA,TRBV14,TRBJ2-1,TGTGCCAGCAGCGAGATAGCGGGAGGTTACAATGAGCAGTTCTTC,CASSEIAGGYNEQFF
TRBD2,NA,TRBV18,TRBJ2-1,TGTGCCAGCTCACCGGGACTAGCGGGAGTCAATGAGCAGTTCTTC,CASSPGLAGVNEQFF
NA,NA,TRBV6-1,TRBJ2-1,TGTGCCGCACGGGCGGGACTCTCCAATGAGCAGTTCTTC,CAARAGLSNEQFF
TRBD1,once,TRBV5-1,TRBJ2-3,TGCGCCAGCAGCTTGGAGGACAGGGGGACAGATACGCAGTATTTT,CASSLEDRGTDTQYF
TRBD1,NA,TRBV7-8,TRBJ2-1,TGTGCCAGCAGCTCAGGACAGGGGGAATATGAGCAGTTCTTC,CASSSGQGEYEQFF
TRBD1,NA,TRBV14,TRBJ1-4,TGTGCCAGCAGCCACGGGACAGCAACTAATGAAAAACTGTTTTTT,CASSHGTATNEKLFF
NA,NA,TRBV7-8,TRBJ2-1,TGTGCCAGCAGCTTAGGGGGCCGCAATGAGCAGTTCTTC,CASSLGGRNEQFF
NA,NA,TRBV7-3,TRBJ2-1,TGTGCCAGCAGTTTGAGTTGGGCGGACTCCTACAATGAGCAGTTCTTC,CASSLSWADSYNEQFF
NA,NA,TRBV27,TRBJ1-5,TGTGCCAGCAGTCTGAGTCCGACAGGAGATAGCAATCAGCCCCAGCATTTT,CASSLSPTGDSNQPQHF